The TCR beta chain described here comes from a study of blood T cells in healthy people across ages. Germline V gives CDR1 SGHRS, CDR2 YFSETQ. V lost 1 base and J 3 bases, leaving 10 bases between the germline ends. CDR3 length: 14 residues. The use of a sample-barcoded 5' primer and a J-beta primer mix characterized a second PCR of 7 to 11 cycles. Via MiXCR, TCRdb re-called the 5' RACE reads, giving one row per CDR3 protein. The repertoire consists of 1,300,000 or so distinct CDR3 sequences, with approximately 59% occurring once and the leading ten covering over 5%. Every sample had a minimum of 6 million PBMCs isolated.

This TCR derives from a young man in good health. The chain links TRBV5-1 to TRBJ1-2; D is uncertain. Sequencing was carried out using blood. The CDR3 is CASSLSPRDYGYTF. The CDR3 region has the DNA TGCGCCAGCAGCTTGTCCCCTAGGGACTATGGCTACACCTTC. Filled out from reference TRBV5-1 and TRBJ1-2, the complete variable domain reads KAGVTQTPRYLIKTRGQQVTLSCSPISGHRSVSWYQQTPGQGLQFLFEYFSETQRNKGNFPGRFSGRQFSNSRSEMNVSTLELGDSALYLCASSLSPRDYGYTFGSGTRLTVV.